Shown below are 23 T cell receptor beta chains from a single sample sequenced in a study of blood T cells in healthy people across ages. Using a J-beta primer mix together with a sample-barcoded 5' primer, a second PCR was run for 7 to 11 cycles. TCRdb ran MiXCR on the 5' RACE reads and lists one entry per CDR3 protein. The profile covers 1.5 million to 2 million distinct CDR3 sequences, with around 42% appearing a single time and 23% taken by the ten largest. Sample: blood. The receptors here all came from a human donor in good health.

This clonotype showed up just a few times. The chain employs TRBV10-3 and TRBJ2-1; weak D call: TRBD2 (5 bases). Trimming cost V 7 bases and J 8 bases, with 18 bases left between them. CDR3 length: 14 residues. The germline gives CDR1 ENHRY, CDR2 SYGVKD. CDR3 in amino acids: CAIKTRELSDEQFF. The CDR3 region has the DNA TGTGCCATCAAAACGAGGGAGCTCTCGGATGAGCAGTTCTTC.

The CDR3 protein is CASSQGLAGANYNEQFF. CDR3 sequence (DNA): TGCGCCAGCAGCCAAGGACTAGCGGGGGCCAACTACAATGAGCAGTTCTTC. The chain is built from TRBV4-1 and TRBJ2-1; 12 nucleotides line up with TRBD2. This CDR3 is 17 amino acids long. V lost 1 base to trimming and J lost 3 bases; unmatched junction nucleotides: 4. From germline, CDR1 is MGHRA and CDR2 YSYEKL.

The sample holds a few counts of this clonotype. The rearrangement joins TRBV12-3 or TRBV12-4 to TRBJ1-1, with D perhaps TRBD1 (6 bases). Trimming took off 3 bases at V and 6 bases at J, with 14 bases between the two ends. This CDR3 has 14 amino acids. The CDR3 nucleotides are TGTGCCAGCAGTTTCGTGCGCGGGGGGCCTGAAGCTTTCTTT. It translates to CASSFVRGGPEAFF.

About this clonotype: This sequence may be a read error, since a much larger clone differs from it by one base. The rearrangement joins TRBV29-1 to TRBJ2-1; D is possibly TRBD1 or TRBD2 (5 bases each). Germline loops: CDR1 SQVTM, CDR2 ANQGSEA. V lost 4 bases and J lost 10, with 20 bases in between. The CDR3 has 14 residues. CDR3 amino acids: CSVAPPGTWDEQFF. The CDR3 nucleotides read TGCAGCGTTGCCCCTCCAGGAACTTGGGACGAGCAGTTCTTC.

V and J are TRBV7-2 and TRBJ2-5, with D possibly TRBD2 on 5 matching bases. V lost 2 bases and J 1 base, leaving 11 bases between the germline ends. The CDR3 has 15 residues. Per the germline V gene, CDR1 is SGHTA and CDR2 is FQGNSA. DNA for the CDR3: TGTGCCAGCAGCTTACACGAGGGCAGCCAAGAGACCCAGTACTTC. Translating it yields CASSLHEGSQETQYF. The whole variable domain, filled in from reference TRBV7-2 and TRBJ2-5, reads GAGVSQSPSNKVTEKGKDVELRCDPISGHTALYWYRQSLGQGLEFLIYFQGNSAPDKSGLPSDRFSAERTGGSVSTLTIQRTQQEDSAVYLCASSLHEGSQETQYFGPGTRLLVL.

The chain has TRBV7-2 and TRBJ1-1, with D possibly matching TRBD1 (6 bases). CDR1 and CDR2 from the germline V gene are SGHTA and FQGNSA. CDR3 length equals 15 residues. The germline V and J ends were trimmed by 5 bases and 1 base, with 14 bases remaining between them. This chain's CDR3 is CASSPQAGANTEAFF. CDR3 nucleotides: TGTGCCAGCAGCCCTCAGGCGGGGGCGAACACTGAAGCTTTCTTT.

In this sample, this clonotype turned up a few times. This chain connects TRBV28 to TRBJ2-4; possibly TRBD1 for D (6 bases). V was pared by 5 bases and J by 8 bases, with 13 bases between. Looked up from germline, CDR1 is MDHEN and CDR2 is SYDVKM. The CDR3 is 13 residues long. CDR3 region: CASSTDPGDIQYF. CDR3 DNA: TGTGCCAGCAGTACGGACCCAGGGGACATTCAGTACTTC.

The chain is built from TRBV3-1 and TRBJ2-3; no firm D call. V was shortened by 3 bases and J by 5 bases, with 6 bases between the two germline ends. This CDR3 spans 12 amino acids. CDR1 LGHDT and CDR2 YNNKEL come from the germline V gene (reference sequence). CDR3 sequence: CASSHIRDTQYF. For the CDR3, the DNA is TGTGCCAGCAGCCATATACGAGATACGCAGTATTTT.

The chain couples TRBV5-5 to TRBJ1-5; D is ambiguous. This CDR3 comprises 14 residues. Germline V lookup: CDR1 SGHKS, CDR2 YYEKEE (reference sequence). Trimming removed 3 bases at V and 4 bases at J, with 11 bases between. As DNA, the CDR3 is TGTGCCAGCAGCTGGTCCCAAGGGAATCAGCCCCAGCATTTT. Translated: CASSWSQGNQPQHF. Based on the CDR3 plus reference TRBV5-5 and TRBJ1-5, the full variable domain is DAGVTQSPTHLIKTRGQQVTLRCSPISGHKSVSWYQQVLGQGPQFIFQYYEKEERGRGNFPDRFSARQFPNYSSELNVNALLLGDSALYLCASSWSQGNQPQHFGDGTRLSIL.

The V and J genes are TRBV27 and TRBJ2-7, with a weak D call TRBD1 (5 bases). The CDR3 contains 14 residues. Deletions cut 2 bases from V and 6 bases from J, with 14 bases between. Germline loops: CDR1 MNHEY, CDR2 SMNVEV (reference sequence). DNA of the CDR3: TGTGCCAGCAGTTTAATTGGCAGGGTAGGCGAGCAGTACTTC. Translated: CASSLIGRVGEQYF.

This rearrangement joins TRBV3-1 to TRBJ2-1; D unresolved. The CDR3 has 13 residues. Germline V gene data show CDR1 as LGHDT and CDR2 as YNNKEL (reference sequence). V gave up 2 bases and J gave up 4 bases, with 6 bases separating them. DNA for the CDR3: TGTGCCAGCAGCCAACACAAGTACAATGAGCAGTTCTTC. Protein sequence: CASSQHKYNEQFF.

CDR3 sequence (DNA): TGTGCCAGCAGTTCGGTACAGGAATCTTATGGCTACACCTTC. Translating it yields CASSSVQESYGYTF. The rearrangement links TRBV12-3 or TRBV12-4 to TRBJ1-2; a possible D gene is TRBD1 (5 bases). The CDR3 totals 14 residues. Trimming removed 4 bases from V and 5 bases from J, with 14 bases in between.

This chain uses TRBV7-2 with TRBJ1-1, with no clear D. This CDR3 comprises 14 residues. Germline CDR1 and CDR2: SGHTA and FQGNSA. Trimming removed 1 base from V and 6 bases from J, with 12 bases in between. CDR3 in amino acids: CASSLDNGRSEAFF. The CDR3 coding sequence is TGTGCCAGCAGCTTAGATAACGGAAGATCTGAAGCTTTCTTT.

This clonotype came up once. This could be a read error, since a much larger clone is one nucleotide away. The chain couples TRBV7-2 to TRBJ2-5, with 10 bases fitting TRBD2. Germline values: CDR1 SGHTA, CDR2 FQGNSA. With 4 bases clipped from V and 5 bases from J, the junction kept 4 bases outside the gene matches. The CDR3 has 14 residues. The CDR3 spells CASSWSSGGETQYF. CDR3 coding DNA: TGTGCCAGCAGCTGGAGTAGCGGGGGGGAGACCCAGTACTTC.

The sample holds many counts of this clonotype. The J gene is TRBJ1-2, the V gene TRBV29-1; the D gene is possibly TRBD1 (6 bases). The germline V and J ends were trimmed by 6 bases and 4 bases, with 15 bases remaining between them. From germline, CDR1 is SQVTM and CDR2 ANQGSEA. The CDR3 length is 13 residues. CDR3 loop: CSVTGQNSYGYTF. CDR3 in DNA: TGCAGCGTGACAGGACAGAATAGCTATGGCTACACCTTC.

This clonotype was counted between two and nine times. The CDR3 DNA reads as TGTGCCACCAGCAGCGTAATTCAAGAGACCCAGTACTTC. Translation gives CATSSVIQETQYF. The V and J genes are TRBV15 and TRBJ2-5; D not resolved. Deletions cut 3 bases from V and 2 bases from J, with 7 bases between. CDR3 length: 13 amino acids. Germline values: CDR1 LNHNV, CDR2 YYDKDF (reference sequence).

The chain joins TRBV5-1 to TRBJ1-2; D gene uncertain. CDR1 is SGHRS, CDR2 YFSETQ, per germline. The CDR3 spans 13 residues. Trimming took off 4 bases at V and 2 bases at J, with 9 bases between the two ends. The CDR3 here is CASSTDGNYGYTF. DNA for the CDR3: TGCGCCAGCAGCACAGACGGAAACTATGGCTACACCTTC.

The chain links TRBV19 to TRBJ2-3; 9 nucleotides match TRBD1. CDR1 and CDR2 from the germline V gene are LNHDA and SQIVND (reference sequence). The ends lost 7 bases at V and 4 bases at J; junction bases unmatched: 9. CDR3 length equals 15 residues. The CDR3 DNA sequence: TGTGCCAGTAAACGGGGACAGGGATATTCAGATACGCAGTATTTT. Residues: CASKRGQGYSDTQYF.

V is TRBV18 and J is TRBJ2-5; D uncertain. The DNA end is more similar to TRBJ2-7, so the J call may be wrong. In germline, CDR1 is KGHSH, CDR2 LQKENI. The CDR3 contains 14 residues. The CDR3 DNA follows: TGTGCCAGCTCACCCATCCAACTGCTCGACGAGCAGTACTTC. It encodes CASSPIQLLDEQYF.

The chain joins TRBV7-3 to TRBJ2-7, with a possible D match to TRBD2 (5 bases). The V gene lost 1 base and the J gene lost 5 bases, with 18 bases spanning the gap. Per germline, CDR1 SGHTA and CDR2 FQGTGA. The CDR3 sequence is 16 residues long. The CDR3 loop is CASSLRPRGSPDEQYF. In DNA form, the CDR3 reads TGTGCCAGCAGCTTAAGGCCCCGGGGATCCCCCGACGAGCAGTACTTC.

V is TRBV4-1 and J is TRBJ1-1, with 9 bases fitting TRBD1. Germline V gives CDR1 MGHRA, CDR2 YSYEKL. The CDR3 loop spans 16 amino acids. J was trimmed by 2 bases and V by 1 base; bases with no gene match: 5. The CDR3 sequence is CASSQVTGGVNTEAFF. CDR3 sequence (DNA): TGCGCCAGCAGCCAAGTTACAGGGGGCGTAAACACTGAAGCTTTCTTT.

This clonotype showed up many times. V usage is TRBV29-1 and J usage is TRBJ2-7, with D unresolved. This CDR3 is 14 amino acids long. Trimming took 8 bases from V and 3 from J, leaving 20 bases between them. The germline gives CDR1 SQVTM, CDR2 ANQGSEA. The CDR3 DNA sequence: TGCAGCCCCAGAGGCCGGTCGACAATCTACGAGCAGTACTTC. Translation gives CSPRGRSTIYEQYF.

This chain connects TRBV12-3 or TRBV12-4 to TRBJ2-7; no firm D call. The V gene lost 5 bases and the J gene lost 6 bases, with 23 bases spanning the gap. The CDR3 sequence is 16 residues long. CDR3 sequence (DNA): TGTGCCAGCAGTGACGAAAAGACCCTGCACGTTGGCGAGCAGTACTTC. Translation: CASSDEKTLHVGEQYF.